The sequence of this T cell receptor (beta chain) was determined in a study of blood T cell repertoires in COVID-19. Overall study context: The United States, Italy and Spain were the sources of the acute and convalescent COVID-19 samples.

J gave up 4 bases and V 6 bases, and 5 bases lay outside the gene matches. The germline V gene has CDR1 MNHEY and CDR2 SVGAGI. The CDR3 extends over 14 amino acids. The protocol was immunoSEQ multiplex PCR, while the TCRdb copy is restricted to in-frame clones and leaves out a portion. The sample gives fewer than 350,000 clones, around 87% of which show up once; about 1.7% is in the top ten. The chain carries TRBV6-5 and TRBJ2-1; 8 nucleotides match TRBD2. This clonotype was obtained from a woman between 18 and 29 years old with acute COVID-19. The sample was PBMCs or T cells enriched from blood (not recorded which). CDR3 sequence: CASRPGLGYNEQFF. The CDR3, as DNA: TGTGCCAGCAGGCCGGGACTAGGATACAATGAGCAGTTCTTC.